Sequencing of this T cell receptor beta chain was carried out in a study of cytomegalovirus exposure and HLA in healthy donors. Using immunoSEQ multiplex PCR, the repertoire was profiled, and TCRdb retains in-frame clones only, with some absent. The sample lists a few hundred thousand clones; 85% to 90% were seen once. Germline-derived CDR1 and CDR2 are SNHLY and FYNNEI. There are 11 residues in the CDR3. The V gene lost 8 bases and the J gene lost 0 bases, with 5 bases spanning the gap. Sequencing was performed on PBMCs. The chain is built from TRBV2 and TRBJ2-7, with no clear D. The TCR originated in a woman younger than 35 in good health and CMV-seronegative. CDR3 coding DNA: TGTGCCAGCGCCAGCTCCTACGAGCAGTACTTC. Translation gives CASASSYEQYF.